The rows below give T cell receptor beta chains drawn from one sample of a study of early T cells in non-severe SARS-CoV-2 infection. Each CDR3 protein gets one entry after TCRdb re-called the 5' RACE reads with MiXCR. This table has tens of thousands of distinct CDR3 sequences, more than 13% appearing once. Sequenced input: whole blood. These TCRs come from an adult who was a healthcare worker with PCR-confirmed SARS-CoV-2 infection or an uninfected control (not recorded which). Each CDR3 is given with its conserved first and last residue. A D gene is named only where the DNA matches it firmly. A row's size may be missing; if present it is once, few, many or a size class.

clone size | J gene | D gene | V gene | CDR3 protein | CDR3 DNA
NA | TRBJ1-3 | TRBD1 | TRBV20-1 | CSASARGNGNTIYF | TGCAGTGCTAGTGCCAGGGGGAATGGAAACACCATATATTTT
NA | TRBJ2-1 | NA | TRBV28 | CASSSLQERKQFF | TGTGCCAGCAGTTCCCTGCAAGAGCGGAAGCAGTTCTTC
few | TRBJ1-5 | NA | TRBV11-2 | CASSLVGRNQPQHF | TGTGCCAGCAGCTTAGTCGGTCGCAATCAGCCCCAGCATTTT
NA | TRBJ2-3 | TRBD2 | TRBV24-1 | CATSDLPGLGVDTQYF | TGTGCCACCAGTGATTTGCCGGGACTAGGAGTAGATACGCAGTATTTT
NA | TRBJ2-7 | TRBD2 | TRBV7-6 | CASGLAGTSGEQYF | TGTGCCAGCGGCTTAGCCGGGACTAGTGGTGAGCAGTACTTC
few | TRBJ2-5 | NA | TRBV5-1 | CASSLISSQETQYF | TGCGCCAGCAGCCTCATCTCGTCACAAGAGACCCAGTACTTC
many | TRBJ2-3 | TRBD2 | TRBV11-2 | CASSLIPSGRVADTQYF | TGTGCCAGCAGCTTAATCCCCAGCGGGAGGGTGGCAGATACGCAGTATTTT
NA | TRBJ1-5 | NA | TRBV30 | CAWSVQNNQPQHF | TGTGCCTGGAGTGTCCAGAACAATCAGCCCCAGCATTTT
few | TRBJ2-7 | TRBD1 | TRBV5-1 | CASGTGAYEQYF | TGCGCCAGCGGGACAGGGGCCTACGAGCAGTACTTC
many | TRBJ2-3 | NA | TRBV7-8 | CASSLVGTDTQYF | TGTGCCAGCAGCTTAGTTGGCACAGATACGCAGTATTTT
NA | TRBJ1-2 | TRBD1 | TRBV12-3/TRBV12-4 | CASSSTQGGYGYTF | TGTGCCAGCAGTTCCACACAGGGGGGCTATGGCTACACCTTC
few | TRBJ2-5 | TRBD2 | TRBV20-1 | CSARLAGGPKETQYF | TGCAGTGCTAGACTAGCGGGAGGACCTAAAGAGACCCAGTACTTC
many | TRBJ1-2 | TRBD1 | TRBV6-5 | CASSPDRDEGYTF | TGTGCCAGCAGCCCGGACAGGGATGAAGGCTACACCTTC
NA | TRBJ2-7 | NA | TRBV29-1 | CSVEVSLSYEQYF | TGCAGCGTTGAGGTCAGTCTCTCCTACGAGCAGTACTTC
NA | TRBJ2-1 | TRBD2 | TRBV3-1 | CASSPGLGLYNEQFF | TGTGCCAGCAGCCCCGGACTAGGTCTCTACAATGAGCAGTTCTTC
NA | TRBJ1-4 | NA | TRBV9 | CASGLEGLNEKLFF | TGTGCCAGCGGGCTAGAAGGCCTTAATGAAAAACTGTTTTTT
many | TRBJ2-7 | TRBD2 | TRBV5-1 | CASSSKELAGDEQYF | TGCGCCAGCAGCTCCAAAGAGCTAGCGGGAGACGAGCAGTACTTC
NA | TRBJ1-2 | NA | TRBV7-2 | CASSSPGRDYGYTF | TGTGCCAGCAGCTCGCCCGGAAGGGACTATGGCTACACCTTC
few | TRBJ2-3 | TRBD2 | TRBV3-1 | CASSLSGRADTQYF | TGTGCCAGCAGCCTTAGCGGGAGGGCAGATACGCAGTATTTT
few | TRBJ2-1 | NA | TRBV10-3 | CAITSRGNNEQFF | TGTGCCATCACGTCCAGGGGTAACAATGAGCAGTTCTTC
NA | TRBJ2-5 | NA | TRBV27 | CASSPAQGWGLETQYF | TGTGCCAGCAGTCCCGCTCAGGGTTGGGGCCTGGAGACCCAGTACTTC
many | TRBJ2-2 | NA | TRBV5-1 | CASSLTSLSILTGELFF | TGCGCCAGCAGCTTAACTAGTCTGAGCATATTAACCGGGGAGCTGTTTTTT
NA | TRBJ2-3 | NA | TRBV29-1 | CSVRRDWFTDTQYF | TGCAGCGTCAGACGAGACTGGTTCACAGATACGCAGTATTTT
few | TRBJ1-2 | NA | TRBV28 | CASSNPYGYTF | TGTGCCAGCAGTAACCCCTATGGCTACACCTTC
many | TRBJ1-1 | NA | TRBV7-2 | CASSFGGQGGTEAFF | TGTGCCAGCAGCTTTGGGGGGCAAGGAGGCACTGAAGCTTTCTTT
NA | TRBJ2-7 | NA | TRBV11-1 | CASSGDPNEQYF | TGTGCCAGCAGCGGCGACCCTAACGAGCAGTACTTC
NA | TRBJ1-6 | NA | TRBV27 | CASSLSVNYNSPLHF | TGTGCCAGCAGTTTGTCCGTCAATTATAATTCACCCCTCCACTTT
few | TRBJ1-2 | NA | TRBV3-1 | CASSHIRGGIYGYTF | TGTGCCAGCAGCCATATACGGGGAGGGATCTATGGCTACACCTTC
NA | TRBJ2-7 | TRBD1 | TRBV28 | CASIQQGAQYF | TGTGCCAGCATCCAGCAGGGGGCGCAGTACTTC
many | TRBJ2-3 | NA | TRBV7-2 | CASSLDPGTDTQYF | TGTGCCAGCAGCTTAGATCCGGGCACAGATACGCAGTATTTT
NA | TRBJ2-2 | NA | TRBV6-4 | CASSDSDTGELFF | TGTGCCAGCAGTGACTCTGACACCGGGGAGCTGTTTTTT
many | TRBJ1-5 | NA | TRBV7-9 | CASSPDRDQPQHF | TGTGCCAGCAGCCCGGACCGCGATCAGCCCCAGCATTTT
NA | TRBJ2-2 | NA | TRBV18 | CASSPPREPRELFF | TGTGCCAGCTCACCACCACGGGAGCCCCGGGAGCTGTTTTTT
NA | TRBJ2-1 | NA | TRBV29-1 | CSVAQGKYNEQFF | TGCAGCGTTGCACAGGGAAAGTACAATGAGCAGTTCTTC
many | TRBJ2-2 | NA | TRBV29-1 | CSGREYIGELFF | TGCAGCGGCAGGGAATATATCGGGGAGCTGTTTTTT
few | TRBJ2-3 | NA | TRBV29-1 | CSVERQGGADTQYF | TGCAGCGTTGAACGGCAGGGTGGGGCAGATACGCAGTATTTT
NA | TRBJ2-6 | NA | TRBV6-2/TRBV6-3 | CASSYQQGRANVLTF | TGTGCCAGCAGTTACCAGCAGGGGAGGGCCAACGTCCTGACTTTC
few | TRBJ2-1 | TRBD1 | TRBV29-1 | CSVDPQGARNEQFF | TGCAGCGTTGACCCACAGGGGGCGCGAAATGAGCAGTTCTTC
NA | TRBJ2-7 | TRBD2 | TRBV7-9 | CASSLGLAGASPYEQYF | TGTGCCAGCAGCTTAGGGCTAGCGGGAGCCTCCCCCTACGAGCAGTACTTC
NA | TRBJ1-1 | TRBD1 | TRBV6-6 | CASSYSPGQGRDTEAFF | TGTGCCAGCAGTTACTCTCCGGGACAGGGTAGGGACACTGAAGCTTTCTTT
few | TRBJ1-4 | NA | TRBV6-2/TRBV6-3 | CASSSRDTGDEKLFF | TGTGCCAGCAGTTCCCGGGACACCGGAGATGAAAAACTGTTTTTT
NA | TRBJ1-5 | NA | TRBV20-1 | CSARDDRSNQPQHF | TGCAGTGCTAGAGATGATCGAAGCAATCAGCCCCAGCATTTT
many | TRBJ2-5 | NA | TRBV29-1 | CSVEASGLQETQYF | TGCAGCGTTGAAGCGTCGGGCCTTCAAGAGACCCAGTACTTC
few | TRBJ2-7 | TRBD1 | TRBV10-2 | CASRIGGEEQYF | TGCGCCAGCAGGATAGGGGGCGAAGAGCAGTACTTC
many | TRBJ2-1 | NA | TRBV12-3/TRBV12-4 | CASSQRQNYNEQFF | TGTGCCAGCAGTCAAAGACAGAACTACAATGAGCAGTTCTTC
few | TRBJ2-7 | TRBD2 | TRBV28 | CASRDYAYEQYF | TGTGCCAGCCGGGACTATGCCTACGAGCAGTACTTC
many | TRBJ2-1 | NA | TRBV27 | CASSELGANEQFF | TGTGCCAGCAGTGAACTGGGGGCAAATGAGCAGTTCTTC
NA | TRBJ2-6 | TRBD1 | TRBV7-8 | CASSLGRGGQVGVSGANVLTF | TGTGCCAGCAGCTTAGGGCGCGGAGGACAGGTTGGTGTCTCTGGGGCCAACGTCCTGACTTTC
few | TRBJ2-6 | NA | TRBV27 | CASSLGTLLSGANVLTF | TGTGCCAGCAGTTTGGGGACATTACTCTCTGGGGCCAACGTCCTGACTTTC
NA | TRBJ1-1 | NA | TRBV7-9 | CASSSVPGRWGTEAFF | TGTGCCAGCAGCTCCGTGCCTGGGAGATGGGGCACTGAAGCTTTCTTT
few | TRBJ2-1 | NA | TRBV20-1 | CSANILASSYNEQFF | TGCAGTGCCAACATCCTAGCAAGCTCCTACAATGAGCAGTTCTTC
NA | TRBJ2-1 | NA | TRBV6-1 | CASSELGLSYNEQFF | TGTGCCAGCAGTGAGTTGGGACTGTCCTACAATGAGCAGTTCTTC
many | TRBJ1-6 | TRBD1 | TRBV28 | CASSLTGTPLHF | TGTGCCAGCAGTTTGACAGGGACACCCCTCCACTTT
NA | TRBJ2-7 | NA | TRBV29-1 | CSVEYSMGEQYF | TGCAGCGTTGAGTACAGTATGGGTGAGCAGTACTTC
NA | TRBJ2-1 | TRBD2 | TRBV28 | CASSISGSWNEQFF | TGTGCCAGCAGTATCAGCGGGAGTTGGAATGAGCAGTTCTTC
many | TRBJ2-5 | TRBD2 | TRBV7-9 | CASSPRGLAGQETQYF | TGTGCCAGCAGCCCGCGGGGCCTAGCGGGACAAGAGACCCAGTACTTC
few | TRBJ2-7 | NA | TRBV28 | CASRSYRDNYEQYF | TGTGCCAGCAGATCCTATCGGGACAACTACGAGCAGTACTTC
few | TRBJ2-5 | NA | TRBV6-5 | CASSYTGPQETQYF | TGTGCCAGCAGTTACACGGGCCCCCAAGAGACCCAGTACTTC
NA | TRBJ2-2 | NA | TRBV24-1 | CATGTHDTGELFF | TGTGCCACCGGGACTCATGACACCGGGGAGCTGTTTTTT
few | TRBJ2-1 | NA | TRBV9 | CASSARDAYNEQFF | TGTGCCAGCAGCGCAAGGGACGCATACAATGAGCAGTTCTTC